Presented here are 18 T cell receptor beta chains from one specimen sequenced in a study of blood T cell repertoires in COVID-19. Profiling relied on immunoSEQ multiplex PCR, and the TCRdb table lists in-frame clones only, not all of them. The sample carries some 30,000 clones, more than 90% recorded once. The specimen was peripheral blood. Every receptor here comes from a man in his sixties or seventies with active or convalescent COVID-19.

The CDR3 protein is CASSYSTGIGSPLHF. In DNA form, the CDR3 reads TGTGCCAGCAGTTACTCGACAGGGATCGGTTCACCCCTCCACTTT. This chain links TRBV6-2 or TRBV6-3 with TRBJ1-6, with TRBD1 matching 7 bases. CDR3 length: 15 amino acids. The V and J ends lost 0 bases and 9 bases, in that order; junction bases with no gene match: 5. CDR1 MNHEY and CDR2 SVGEGT come from the germline V gene.

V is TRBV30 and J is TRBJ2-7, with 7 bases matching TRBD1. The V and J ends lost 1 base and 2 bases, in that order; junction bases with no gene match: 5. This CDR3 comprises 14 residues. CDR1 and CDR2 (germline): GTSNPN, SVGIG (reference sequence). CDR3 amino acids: CAWSEGANTYEQYF. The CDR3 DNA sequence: TGTGCCTGGAGTGAGGGGGCAAATACCTACGAGCAGTACTTC. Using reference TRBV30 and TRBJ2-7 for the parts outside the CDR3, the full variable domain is SQTIHQWPATLVQPVGSPLSLECTVEGTSNPNLYWYRQAAGRGLQLLFYSVGIGQISSEVPQNLSASRPQDRQFILSSKKLLLSDSGFYLCAWSEGANTYEQYFGPGTRLTVT.

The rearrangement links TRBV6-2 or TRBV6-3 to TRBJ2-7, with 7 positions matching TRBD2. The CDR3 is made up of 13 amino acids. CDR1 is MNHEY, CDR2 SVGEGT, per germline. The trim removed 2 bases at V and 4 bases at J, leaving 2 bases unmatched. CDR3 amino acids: CASSYTGGYEQYV. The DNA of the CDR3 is TGTGCCAGCAGTTACACCGGGGGGTACGAGCAGTACGTC.

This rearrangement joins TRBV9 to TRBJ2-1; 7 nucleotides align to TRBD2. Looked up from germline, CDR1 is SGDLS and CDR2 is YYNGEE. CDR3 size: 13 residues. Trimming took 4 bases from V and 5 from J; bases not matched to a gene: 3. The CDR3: CASSFREDNEQFF. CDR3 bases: TGTGCCAGCAGCTTCCGGGAGGACAATGAGCAGTTCTTC.

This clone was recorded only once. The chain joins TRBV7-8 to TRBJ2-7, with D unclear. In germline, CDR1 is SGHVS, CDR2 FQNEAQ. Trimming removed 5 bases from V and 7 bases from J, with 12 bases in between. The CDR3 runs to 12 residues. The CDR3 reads CASSTSYGEQYV. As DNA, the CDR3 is TGTGCCAGCAGCACCTCTTACGGGGAGCAGTACGTC.

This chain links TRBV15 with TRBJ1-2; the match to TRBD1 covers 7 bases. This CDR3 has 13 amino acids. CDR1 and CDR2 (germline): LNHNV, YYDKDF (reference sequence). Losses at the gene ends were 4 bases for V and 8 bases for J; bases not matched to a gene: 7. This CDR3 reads CATSITGVRGYTF. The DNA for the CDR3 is TGTGCCACCAGCATTACAGGGGTTCGCGGCTACACCTTC.

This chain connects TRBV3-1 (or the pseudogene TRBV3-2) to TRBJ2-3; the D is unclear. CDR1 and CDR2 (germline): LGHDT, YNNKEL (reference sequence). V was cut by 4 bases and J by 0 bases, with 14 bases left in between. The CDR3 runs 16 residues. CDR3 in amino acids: CASSLNLIGSTDTQYF. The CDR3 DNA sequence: TGTGCCAGCAGCCTCAACCTGATCGGTAGCACAGATACGCAGTATTTT.

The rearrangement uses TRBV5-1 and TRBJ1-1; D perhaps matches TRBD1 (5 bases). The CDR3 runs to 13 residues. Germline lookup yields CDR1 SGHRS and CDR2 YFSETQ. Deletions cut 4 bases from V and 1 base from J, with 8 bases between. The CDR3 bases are TGCGCCAGCAGCCGCGGGGGGAACACTGAAGCTTTCTTT. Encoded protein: CASSRGGNTEAFF.

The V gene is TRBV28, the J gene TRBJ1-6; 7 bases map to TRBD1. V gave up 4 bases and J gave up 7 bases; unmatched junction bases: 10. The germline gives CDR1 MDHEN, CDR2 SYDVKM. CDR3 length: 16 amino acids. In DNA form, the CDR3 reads TGTGCCAGCAGTTCCCCGAGACAGGGCACGAATTCACCCCTCCACTTT. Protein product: CASSSPRQGTNSPLHF.

CDR3 DNA: TGCAGCGTTGGGGCGGGCGTCAGCACAGATACGCAGTATTTT. It is translated as CSVGAGVSTDTQYF. The chain joins TRBV29-1 to TRBJ2-3; TRBD2 might be the D (5 bases). The V end was cut by 4 bases, the J end by 0 bases, with 11 bases between. CDR3 length: 14 amino acids. Germline V CDR1 and CDR2: SQVTM, ANQGSEA.

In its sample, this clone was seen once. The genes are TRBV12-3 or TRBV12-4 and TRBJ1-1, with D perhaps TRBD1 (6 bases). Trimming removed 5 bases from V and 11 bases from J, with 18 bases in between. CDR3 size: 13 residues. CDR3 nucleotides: TGTGCCAGCAGTCCGAGGGGGGGCCTAGGGGCTTTCTTT. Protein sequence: CASSPRGGLGAFF.

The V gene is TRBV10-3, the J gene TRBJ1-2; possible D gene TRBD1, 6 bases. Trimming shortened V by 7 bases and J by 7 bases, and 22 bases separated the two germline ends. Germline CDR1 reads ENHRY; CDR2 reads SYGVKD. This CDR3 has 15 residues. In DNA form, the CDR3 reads TGTGCCATCACCGAGCCCGGACAGAATCCGGCTGGCTACACCTTC. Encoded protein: CAITEPGQNPAGYTF.

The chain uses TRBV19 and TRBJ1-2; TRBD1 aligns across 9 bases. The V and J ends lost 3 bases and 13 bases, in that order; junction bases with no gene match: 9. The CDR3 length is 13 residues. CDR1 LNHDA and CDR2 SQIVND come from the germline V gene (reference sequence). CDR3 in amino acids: CASSINLQGAFTF. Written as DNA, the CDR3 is TGTGCCAGTAGTATTAATTTACAGGGGGCTTTCACCTTC.

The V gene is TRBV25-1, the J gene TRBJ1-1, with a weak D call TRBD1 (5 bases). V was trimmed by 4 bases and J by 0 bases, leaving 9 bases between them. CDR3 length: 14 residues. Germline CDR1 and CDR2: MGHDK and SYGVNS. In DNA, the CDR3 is TGTGCCAGCAGTGCCGACAGCATGAACACTGAAGCTTTCTTT. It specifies CASSADSMNTEAFF. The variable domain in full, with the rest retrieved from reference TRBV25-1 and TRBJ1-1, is EADIYQTPRYLVIGTGKKITLECSQTMGHDKMYWYQQDPGMELHLIHYSYGVNSTEKGDLSSESTVSRIRTEHFPLTLESARPSHTSQYLCASSADSMNTEAFFGQGTRLTVV.

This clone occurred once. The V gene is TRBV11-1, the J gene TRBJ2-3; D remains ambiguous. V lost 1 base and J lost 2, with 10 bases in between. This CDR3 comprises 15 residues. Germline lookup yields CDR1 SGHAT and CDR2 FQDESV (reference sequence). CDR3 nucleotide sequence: TGTGCCAGCAGCTTAGGTGGTCAGAACACAGATACGCAGTATTTT. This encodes CASSLGGQNTDTQYF. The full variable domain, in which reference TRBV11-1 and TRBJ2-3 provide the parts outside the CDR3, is EAEVAQSPRYKITEKSQAVAFWCDPISGHATLYWYRQILGQGPELLVQFQDESVVDDSQLPKDRFSAERLKGVDSTLKIQPAELGDSAMYLCASSLGGQNTDTQYFGPGTRLTVL.

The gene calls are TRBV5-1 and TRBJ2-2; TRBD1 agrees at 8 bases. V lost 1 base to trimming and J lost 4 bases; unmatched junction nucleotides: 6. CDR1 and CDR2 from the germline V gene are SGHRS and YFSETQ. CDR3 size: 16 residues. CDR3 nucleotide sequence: TGCGCCAGCAGCTTGTATCAGGGGGCTAGCACCGGGGAGCTGTTTTTT. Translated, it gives CASSLYQGASTGELFF.

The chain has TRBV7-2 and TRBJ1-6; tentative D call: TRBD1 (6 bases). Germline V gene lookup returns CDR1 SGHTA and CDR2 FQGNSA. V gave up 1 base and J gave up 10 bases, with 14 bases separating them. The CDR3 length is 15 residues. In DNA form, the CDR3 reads TGTGCCAGCAGCTTAGATACGGCAGGGGTCTCACCCCTCCACTTT. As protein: CASSLDTAGVSPLHF. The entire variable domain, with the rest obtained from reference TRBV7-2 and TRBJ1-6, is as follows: GAGVSQSPSNKVTEKGKDVELRCDPISGHTALYWYRQSLGQGLEFLIYFQGNSAPDKSGLPSDRFSAERTGGSVSTLTIQRTQQEDSAVYLCASSLDTAGVSPLHFGNGTRLTVT.

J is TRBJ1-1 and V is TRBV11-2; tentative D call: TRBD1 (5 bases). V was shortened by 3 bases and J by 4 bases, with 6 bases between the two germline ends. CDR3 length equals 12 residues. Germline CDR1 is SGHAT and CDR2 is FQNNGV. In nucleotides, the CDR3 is TGTGCCAGCAGCTTGCAGGGCACTGAAGCTTTCTTT. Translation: CASSLQGTEAFF.